The clone carrying this T cell receptor (beta chain) was counted ten times or more. The antigen is not known. This record belongs to a study of T cell repertoires in cytomegalovirus infection. Study-wide background: An indication of both CMV infection and matching HLA type came from public TCR beta signatures. Study results and limitations: Dominant in the ex vivo response were TCR beta clonotypes restricted by HLA-C and specific for CMV. Cumulative public TCR beta family frequency identified carriers of CMV plus the relevant HLA.

TCRdb recomputed calls from the reads with MiXCR, one row per CDR3 protein. The table shows around 350,000 distinct CDR3 sequences, with 15% to 20% occurring only once. Germline V gene data show CDR1 as SGHVS and CDR2 as FQNEAQ. This CDR3 has 16 amino acids. V dropped 0 bases and J dropped 0 bases, with 9 bases sitting between them. Sequencing was done on a sample of PBMCs. The clonotype comes from a human donor in good health (CMV status not recorded). Some clones in this sample may be carry-over from other donors' samples. The chain employs TRBV7-8 and TRBJ1-3; D is ambiguous. CDR3 bases: TGTGCCAGCAGCTTAGCCCTCCAATACTCTGGAAACACCATATATTTT. Translation gives CASSLALQYSGNTIYF. Full variable domain (missing parts from reference TRBV7-8 and TRBJ1-3): GAGVSQSPRYKVAKRGQDVALRCDPISGHVSLFWYQQALGQGPEFLTYFQNEAQLDKSGLPSDRFFAERPEGSVSTLKIQRTQQEDSAVYLCASSLALQYSGNTIYFGEGSWLTVV.